This TCR beta chain was recorded in a study of T cells after yellow fever vaccination (dated by TCRdb to about 2019). Concerning the study at large: The SMART-Seq v4 Ultra Low Input RNA kit was used to prepare libraries from fractions with low cell numbers. To follow T-cell clones before and after primary and booster YFV17D yellow fever vaccination, bulk TCR alpha and beta repertoires were sequenced over time. Two healthy male donors made up the cohort, one aged 18 to 29 years and the other aged 30 to 40 years. Blood was drawn at multiple timepoints before and after primary and secondary immunization, with bulk PBMC replicates and cell subsets isolated.

What the research found in general, with its limitations: Because the study included only a couple of donors, the extent to which the findings can be generalized is limited. A small share of clonotypes occurred in both CD4 and CD8 compartments, likely arising from convergent recombination. Computational filtering was needed because FACS-sorted repertoires could contain abundant contaminating clonotypes from the bulk population. Most clones expanded after primary vaccination were re-detected after the booster (96% of CD4 and roughly 87% of CD8), suggesting broad memory maintenance. The secondary T-cell response was weaker than the primary response but faster, peaking on day 5 instead of day 15.

The sample's treatment or condition label, decoded: live attenuated yellow fever vaccine strain. PBMCs were isolated from peripheral blood using a standard Ficoll-Paque protocol. Dynabeads CD4 and CD8 positive selection kits were used to isolate the CD4 and CD8 T-cell fractions. TriZol was used to extract RNA from bulk PBMCs, from CD4 and CD8 fractions, and from dextramer-positive and dextramer-negative fractions. TCR cDNA was made using 5'RACE template switching, a step that added a universal primer site and unique molecular identifiers. Priming for cDNA synthesis came from both the TCR alpha and TCR beta constant segments. Libraries were amplified in two PCR steps, with sample barcodes and sequencing adapters added in the second step. Sequencing of the libraries was done on either Illumina HiSeq 2500 (2x100 bp) or NovaSeq (2x150 bp). The original methods were these. MIGEC was used to demultiplex reads and collapse the reads into UMI consensus sequences, and MiXCR was used for V(D)J alignment. Using edgeR on replicate PBMC samples, clonotypes were called vaccine-responding if FDR was below 0.01 and the log2 fold change was above 5 up to day 15. Bulk clonotypes were assigned CD4 or CD8 identity according to which sequenced CD4 or CD8 repertoire held them at higher abundance. The public sequencing data were trimmed at Q25 with fastp and processed into clonotypes with MiXCR by TCRdb, which kept only in-frame beta chains. Here each entry gathers all rows of one CDR3 protein and keeps the most common genes and DNA. TCRdb, not the original authors, processed these V and J calls. The sample contains about 160,000 distinct CDR3 sequences, 6.5% to 8.5% of them found a single time. In total, the top ten clones hold under 3% of the sample.

Counted from cysteine to phenylalanine, this CDR3 has 14 amino acids. CDR3 DNA only is kept here, 42 bases in frame from base 1. The trim is 6 bases for V and 2 bases for J, with a gap of 12 bases between the germline ends. Worth noting for this clonotype: No antigen is known for it. Nothing much larger sits one base from this clone, and base qualities are not available.

In this chain, TRBV12-3 or TRBV12-4 is recombined with TRBJ2-3; 6 matching bases give a weak D call of TRBD2. This TCR came from a man aged 18 to 29 who received the YFV17D yellow fever vaccine. The sequencing used CD4+ T cells sorted from PBMCs, collected around 5 days after the first yellow fever vaccination. The CDR3: CASSPRGTTDTQYF. The bases are TGTGCCAGCAGCCCCCGCGGGACCACAGATACGCAGTATTTT.